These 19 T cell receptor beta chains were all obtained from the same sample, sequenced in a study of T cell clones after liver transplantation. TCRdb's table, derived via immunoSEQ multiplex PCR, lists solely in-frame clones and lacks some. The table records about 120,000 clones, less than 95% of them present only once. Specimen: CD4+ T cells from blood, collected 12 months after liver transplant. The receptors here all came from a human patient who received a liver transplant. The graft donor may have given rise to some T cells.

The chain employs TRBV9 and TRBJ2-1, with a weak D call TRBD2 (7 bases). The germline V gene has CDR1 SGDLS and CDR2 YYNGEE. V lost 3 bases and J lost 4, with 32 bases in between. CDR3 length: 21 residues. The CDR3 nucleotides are TGTGCCAGCAGCGACAAATTCGCGGGGGCATGGGGAGGTGGGCTGTACAATGAGCAGTTCTTC. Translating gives CASSDKFAGAWGGGLYNEQFF.

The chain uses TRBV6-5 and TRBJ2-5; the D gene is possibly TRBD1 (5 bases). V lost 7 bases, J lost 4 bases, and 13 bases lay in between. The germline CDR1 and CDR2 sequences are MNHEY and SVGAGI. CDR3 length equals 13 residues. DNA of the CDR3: TGTGCCAGCAAGGACAAGTCAGGAGAGACCCAGTACTTC. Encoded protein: CASKDKSGETQYF.

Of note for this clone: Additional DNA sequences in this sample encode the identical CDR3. The CDR3, as DNA: TGTGCCACCAGCAGAGACCTAGCGGGAGCGAATGAGCAGTTCTTC. Protein product: CATSRDLAGANEQFF. V gene TRBV15 combines with J gene TRBJ2-1, with 10 positions matching TRBD2. V trimming: 0 bases; J trimming: 7 bases; junction bases outside the gene matches: 3. The CDR3 consists of 15 residues. Germline CDR1 LNHNV, CDR2 YYDKDF (reference sequence).

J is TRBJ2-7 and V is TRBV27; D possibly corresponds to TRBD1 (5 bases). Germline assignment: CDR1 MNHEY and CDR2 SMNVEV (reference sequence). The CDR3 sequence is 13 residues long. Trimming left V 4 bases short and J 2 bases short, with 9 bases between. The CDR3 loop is CASSYQGTYEQYF. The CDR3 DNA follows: TGTGCCAGCAGTTATCAGGGCACCTACGAGCAGTACTTC.

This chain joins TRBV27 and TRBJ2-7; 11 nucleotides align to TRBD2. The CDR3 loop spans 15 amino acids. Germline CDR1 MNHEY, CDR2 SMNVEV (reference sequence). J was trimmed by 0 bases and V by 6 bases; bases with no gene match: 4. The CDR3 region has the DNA TGTGCCAGCAGACTTACTAGCGGGAGCTCCTACGAGCAGTACTTC. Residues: CASRLTSGSSYEQYF.

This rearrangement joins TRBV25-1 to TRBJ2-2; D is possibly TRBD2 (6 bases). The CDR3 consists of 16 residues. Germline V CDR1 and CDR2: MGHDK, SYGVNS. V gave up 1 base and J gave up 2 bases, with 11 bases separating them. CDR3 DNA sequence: TGTGCCAGCAGTGAATCGGGGACTGCTAACACCGGGGAGCTGTTTTTT. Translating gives CASSESGTANTGELFF.

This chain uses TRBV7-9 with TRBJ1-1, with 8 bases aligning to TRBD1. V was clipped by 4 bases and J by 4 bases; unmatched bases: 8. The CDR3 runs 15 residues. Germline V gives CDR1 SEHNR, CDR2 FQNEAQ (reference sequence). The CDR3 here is CASSYDRGGSTEAFF. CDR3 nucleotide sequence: TGTGCCAGCAGCTATGACAGGGGAGGAAGCACTGAAGCTTTCTTT.

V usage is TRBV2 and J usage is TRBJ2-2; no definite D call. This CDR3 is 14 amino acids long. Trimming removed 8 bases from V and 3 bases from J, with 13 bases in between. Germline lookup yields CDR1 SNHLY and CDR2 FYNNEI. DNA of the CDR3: TGTGCCAGCGCAACTTCCCGCGACACCGGGGAGCTGTTTTTT. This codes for CASATSRDTGELFF.

This CDR3 is CASSLPGRGTQYF. The CDR3 bases are TGTGCCAGCAGCCTCCCGGGGCGGGGGACGCAGTATTTT. The chain combines TRBV2 with TRBJ2-3; 7 bases align to TRBD2. Germline V lookup: CDR1 SNHLY, CDR2 FYNNEI. The CDR3 runs to 13 residues. Trimming removed 6 bases from V and 9 bases from J; junction bases left unmatched: 9.

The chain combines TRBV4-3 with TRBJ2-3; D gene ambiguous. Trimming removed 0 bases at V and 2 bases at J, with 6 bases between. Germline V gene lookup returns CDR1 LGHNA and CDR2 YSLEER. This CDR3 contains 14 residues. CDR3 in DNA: TGCGCCAGCAGCCAAGATGGCTCCACAGATACGCAGTATTTT. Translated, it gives CASSQDGSTDTQYF.

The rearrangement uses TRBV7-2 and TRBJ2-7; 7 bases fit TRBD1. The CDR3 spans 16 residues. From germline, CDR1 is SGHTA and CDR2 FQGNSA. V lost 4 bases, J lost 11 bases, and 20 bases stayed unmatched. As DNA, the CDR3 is TGTGCCAGCAGCTCATATGACAGGGACGGAATATCGGCAGAGTACTTC. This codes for CASSSYDRDGISAEYF.

The CDR3, as DNA: TGTGCCAGCCGGAACCTAGCGGGAATCACAGATACGCAGTATTTT. It yields the protein CASRNLAGITDTQYF. V usage is TRBV28 and J usage is TRBJ2-3; 9 bases fit TRBD2. V gave up 8 bases and J gave up 2 bases; unmatched junction bases: 8. The CDR3 is 15 residues long. Germline-derived CDR1 and CDR2 are MDHEN and SYDVKM.

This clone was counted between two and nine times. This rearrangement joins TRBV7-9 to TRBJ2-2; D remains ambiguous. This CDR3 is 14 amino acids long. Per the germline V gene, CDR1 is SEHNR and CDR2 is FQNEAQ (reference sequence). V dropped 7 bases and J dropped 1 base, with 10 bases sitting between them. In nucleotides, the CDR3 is TGTGCCAGCAAACGACTGGAGAACACCGGGGAGCTGTTTTTT. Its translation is CASKRLENTGELFF.

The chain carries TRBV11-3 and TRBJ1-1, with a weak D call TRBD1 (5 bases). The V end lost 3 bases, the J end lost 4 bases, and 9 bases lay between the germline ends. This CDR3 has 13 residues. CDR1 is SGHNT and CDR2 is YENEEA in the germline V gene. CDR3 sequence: CASSFSGRTEAFF. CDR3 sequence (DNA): TGTGCCAGCAGCTTTTCAGGGCGCACTGAAGCTTTCTTT.

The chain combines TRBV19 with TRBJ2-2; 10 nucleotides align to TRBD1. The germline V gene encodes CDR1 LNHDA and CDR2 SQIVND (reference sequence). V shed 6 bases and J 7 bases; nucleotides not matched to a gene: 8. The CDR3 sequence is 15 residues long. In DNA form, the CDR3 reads TGTGCCAGTAGAGGTCCCGGGACAGGGGTCGGGGAGCTGTTTTTT. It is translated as CASRGPGTGVGELFF.

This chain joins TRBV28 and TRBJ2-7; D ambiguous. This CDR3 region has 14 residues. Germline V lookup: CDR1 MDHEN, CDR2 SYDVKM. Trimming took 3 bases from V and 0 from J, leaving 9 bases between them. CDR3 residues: CASSFPGSSYEQYF. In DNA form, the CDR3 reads TGTGCCAGCAGTTTTCCGGGCAGCTCCTACGAGCAGTACTTC.

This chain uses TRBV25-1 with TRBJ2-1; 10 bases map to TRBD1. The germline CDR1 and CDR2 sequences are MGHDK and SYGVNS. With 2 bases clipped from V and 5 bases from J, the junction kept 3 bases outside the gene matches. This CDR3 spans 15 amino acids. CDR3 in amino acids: CASSEVGQGNNEQFF. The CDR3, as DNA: TGTGCCAGCAGTGAAGTGGGACAGGGGAACAATGAGCAGTTCTTC.

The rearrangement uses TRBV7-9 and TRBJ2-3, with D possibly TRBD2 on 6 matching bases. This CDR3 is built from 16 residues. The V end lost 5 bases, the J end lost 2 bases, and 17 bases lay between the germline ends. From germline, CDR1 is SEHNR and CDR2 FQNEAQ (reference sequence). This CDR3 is CASSPYGVAATDTQYF. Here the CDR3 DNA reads TGTGCCAGCAGCCCCTATGGTGTAGCGGCCACAGATACGCAGTATTTT.

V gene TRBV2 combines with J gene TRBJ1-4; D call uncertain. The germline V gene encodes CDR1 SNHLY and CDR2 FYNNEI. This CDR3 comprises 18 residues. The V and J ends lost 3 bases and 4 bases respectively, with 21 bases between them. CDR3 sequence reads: CASSELPHSWLDNEKLFF. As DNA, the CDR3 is TGTGCCAGCAGTGAGTTACCCCATTCTTGGTTAGATAATGAAAAACTGTTTTTT.